This T cell receptor beta chain was identified in a study of cytomegalovirus exposure and HLA in healthy donors. Regarding the study as a whole: The listing of roughly 160 TCR beta chains classed them as cytomegalovirus-associated. Some segments of the V type, notably TRBV6-2 and TRBV6-3, were excluded as indistinguishable. A missense DCLRE1C variant was associated with V- and J-gene trimming of TCR beta chains in a later analysis, and an independent cohort replicated the association. Later on, an analysis found that several of the most significant clusters appeared to be linked to common viral pathogens, which included parvovirus B19.

With 60 Vbeta and 13 Jbeta primers, the PCR was carried out. Only in-frame clones appear in the TCRdb table, and some are missing; sequencing was by immunoSEQ multiplex PCR. The sample carries some 190,000 clones, about 87% recorded once. Comments on this clone: Its antigen is undetermined.

Trimming took 5 bases from V and 0 from J; bases not matched to a gene: 4. CDR1 and CDR2 from the germline V gene are MNHEY and SMNVEV (reference sequence). The CDR3 is 16 amino acids. V is TRBV27 and J is TRBJ2-1; 10 nucleotides line up with TRBD2. The origin of this receptor is a man younger than 45 in good health and CMV-seronegative. Sequenced material: PBMCs. In DNA, the CDR3 is TGTGCCAGCAGTCCCACTAGCGGGGTCTCCTACAATGAGCAGTTCTTC. It translates to CASSPTSGVSYNEQFF.